A selection of T cell receptor beta chains follows, all from one sample in a study of cytomegalovirus exposure and HLA in healthy donors. Data came from immunoSEQ multiplex PCR; TCRdb stores just in-frame clones and leaves some out. The repertoire holds about 150,000 clones, roughly four fifths seen once, with under 5% in the top ten. Specimen: PBMCs. These receptor sequences come from a girl between 10 and 17 years old in good health and CMV-seropositive. CDR3s include the opening cysteine and the closing phenylalanine or tryptophan. Fields, in order: CDR3 DNA, CDR3 protein, D gene, clone size, V gene, J gene. A D gene is named only where the DNA matches it firmly. Size values are once, few and many counts, or a class for expanded clones, and some rows have none.

CDR3 DNA: TGTGCCAGCAGCTCCCCTAGGGGGGGGAATTCACCCCTCCACTTT; CDR3 protein: CASSSPRGGNSPLHF; D gene: -; clone size: -; V gene: TRBV11-2; J gene: TRBJ1-6
CDR3 DNA: TGCAGCGTTGAAGATGATGAGGGAGTCTATGGCTACACCTTC; CDR3 protein: CSVEDDEGVYGYTF; D gene: -; clone size: -; V gene: TRBV29-1; J gene: TRBJ1-2
CDR3 DNA: TGTGCCATCGGTAGGACTATCCAACCCGGGGAGCTGTTTTTT; CDR3 protein: CAIGRTIQPGELFF; D gene: -; clone size: -; V gene: TRBV2; J gene: TRBJ2-2
CDR3 DNA: TGCGCCAGCAGCACACGACAGGTAGTTAATGAAAAACTGTTTTTT; CDR3 protein: CASSTRQVVNEKLFF; D gene: -; clone size: -; V gene: TRBV4-1; J gene: TRBJ1-4
CDR3 DNA: TGTGCCAGCAGCTTAGCGTGGGCAGTTAGGGACTATGTGGACACTGAAGCTTTCTTT; CDR3 protein: CASSLAWAVRDYVDTEAFF; D gene: -; clone size: once; V gene: TRBV13; J gene: TRBJ1-1
CDR3 DNA: TGTGCCAGCAGCTTATCCGGGACAGGGTATCCGCAGTACTTC; CDR3 protein: CASSLSGTGYPQYF; D gene: TRBD1; clone size: -; V gene: TRBV7-2; J gene: TRBJ2-7
CDR3 DNA: TGCAGTGGGGGAGTACTACGCGGGCAGTACTTC; CDR3 protein: CSGGVLRGQYF; D gene: -; clone size: -; V gene: TRBV20-1; J gene: TRBJ2-5
CDR3 DNA: TGTGCCAGCAGTTTAGGACAGGGTTATCAGCCCCAGCATTTT; CDR3 protein: CASSLGQGYQPQHF; D gene: TRBD1; clone size: -; V gene: TRBV6-5; J gene: TRBJ1-5
CDR3 DNA: TGTGCCAGCAGCTTGGACAGGGGGGCGGAGACCCAGTACTTC; CDR3 protein: CASSLDRGAETQYF; D gene: TRBD1; clone size: -; V gene: TRBV5-8; J gene: TRBJ2-5
CDR3 DNA: TGTGCCAGCAGACGCTCACAGGGGAATTCACCCCTCCACTTT; CDR3 protein: CASRRSQGNSPLHF; D gene: TRBD1; clone size: -; V gene: TRBV7-8; J gene: TRBJ1-6
CDR3 DNA: TGTGCCAGCAGCTTAATCGGACAGCTCTACGAGCAGTACTTC; CDR3 protein: CASSLIGQLYEQYF; D gene: -; clone size: -; V gene: TRBV7-9; J gene: TRBJ2-7
CDR3 DNA: TGTGCCAGCAGCTTCCCGAATCGGGGGGTCTACTACAATGAGCAGTTCTTC; CDR3 protein: CASSFPNRGVYYNEQFF; D gene: TRBD2; clone size: -; V gene: TRBV7-2; J gene: TRBJ2-1
CDR3 DNA: TGCAGCGTCAGGGACAGGGGAGGGGATACGCAGTATTTT; CDR3 protein: CSVRDRGGDTQYF; D gene: TRBD1; clone size: few; V gene: TRBV29-1; J gene: TRBJ2-3
CDR3 DNA: TGTGCCAGCAGCGACCACTCCTCTGGAAACACCATATATTTT; CDR3 protein: CASSDHSSGNTIYF; D gene: -; clone size: -; V gene: TRBV9; J gene: TRBJ1-3
CDR3 DNA: TGTGCCAGTAGTCCGGGACTAGCGGTGAATGAGCAGTTCTTC; CDR3 protein: CASSPGLAVNEQFF; D gene: TRBD2; clone size: -; V gene: TRBV19; J gene: TRBJ2-1
CDR3 DNA: TGTGCCAGCAGCGTAGGAGACAGGGAGGAGCAGTACTTC; CDR3 protein: CASSVGDREEQYF; D gene: TRBD1; clone size: -; V gene: TRBV9; J gene: TRBJ2-7
CDR3 DNA: TGTGCCAGCAGTTCTAGTCTCTGGCCCCAGCATTTT; CDR3 protein: CASSSSLWPQHF; D gene: -; clone size: -; V gene: TRBV6-5; J gene: TRBJ1-5
CDR3 DNA: TGTGCCAGCAGCTTGGGACAAAATAATGAAAAACTGTTTTTT; CDR3 protein: CASSLGQNNEKLFF; D gene: -; clone size: -; V gene: TRBV5-4; J gene: TRBJ1-4
CDR3 DNA: TGTGCCAGCAGCTTAGAGTGGGCGACAGGTCGGTACTTC; CDR3 protein: CASSLEWATGRYF; D gene: -; clone size: few; V gene: TRBV7-9; J gene: TRBJ2-7
CDR3 DNA: TGTGCCAGCAGGGAGACAGGGGGCGGTAATGAAAAACTGTTTTTT; CDR3 protein: CASRETGGGNEKLFF; D gene: TRBD1; clone size: -; V gene: TRBV2; J gene: TRBJ1-4
CDR3 DNA: TGTGCCAGCAGTGAAGGGTTGGGAAGGGGGTCGTATGAGCAGTTCTTC; CDR3 protein: CASSEGLGRGSYEQFF; D gene: -; clone size: -; V gene: TRBV2; J gene: TRBJ2-1
CDR3 DNA: TGCGCCAGCAGTGAGACTAGCGGCTTCACAGATACGCAGTATTTT; CDR3 protein: CASSETSGFTDTQYF; D gene: TRBD2; clone size: once; V gene: TRBV10-1; J gene: TRBJ2-3
CDR3 DNA: TGTGCTAGTGGTTTGTTGGTCACAGGGGGCGCTCTACCAGATACGCAGTATTTT; CDR3 protein: CASGLLVTGGALPDTQYF; D gene: TRBD1; clone size: few; V gene: TRBV12-5; J gene: TRBJ2-3
CDR3 DNA: TGCGCCAGCAGCTACGGACAGGGGAACAATGAGCAGTTCTTC; CDR3 protein: CASSYGQGNNEQFF; D gene: TRBD1; clone size: -; V gene: TRBV5-1; J gene: TRBJ2-1
CDR3 DNA: TGTGCCAGCAGCGGACAGGATGGACTGTTTTTT; CDR3 protein: CASSGQDGLFF; D gene: -; clone size: -; V gene: TRBV9; J gene: TRBJ1-4
CDR3 DNA: TGTGCCAGTAGTGTGGACAGGGGTAAATCACCCCTCCACTTT; CDR3 protein: CASSVDRGKSPLHF; D gene: TRBD1; clone size: -; V gene: TRBV19; J gene: TRBJ1-6
CDR3 DNA: TGTGCCAGCACTACATTTGGGGGGGGCACCGGGGAGCTGTTTTTT; CDR3 protein: CASTTFGGGTGELFF; D gene: TRBD2; clone size: -; V gene: TRBV6-6; J gene: TRBJ2-2
CDR3 DNA: TGTGCCAGCGTGACTCCGGGGGTGAACACCGGGGAGCTGTTTTTT; CDR3 protein: CASVTPGVNTGELFF; D gene: -; clone size: -; V gene: TRBV5-8; J gene: TRBJ2-2
CDR3 DNA: TGTGCCAGCAGTTACTCGTTCGGTAATGAAAAACTGTTTTTT; CDR3 protein: CASSYSFGNEKLFF; D gene: -; clone size: few; V gene: TRBV6-6; J gene: TRBJ1-4
CDR3 DNA: TGCGCCAGCAGCTTGGCGGGACAGGGAATGGAGACCCAGTACTTC; CDR3 protein: CASSLAGQGMETQYF; D gene: TRBD1; clone size: few; V gene: TRBV5-1; J gene: TRBJ2-5
CDR3 DNA: TGTGCCAGCAGACCAGGACACTCTGGAAACACCATATATTTT; CDR3 protein: CASRPGHSGNTIYF; D gene: -; clone size: -; V gene: TRBV6-1; J gene: TRBJ1-3
CDR3 DNA: TGCGCCAGCAGCTTGGAGGGGTCTGGAAACACCATATATTTT; CDR3 protein: CASSLEGSGNTIYF; D gene: -; clone size: once; V gene: TRBV5-1; J gene: TRBJ1-3
CDR3 DNA: TGTGCCAGCAGCGCCATTGCGGGGGAGATCACCGGGGAGCTGTTTTTT; CDR3 protein: CASSAIAGEITGELFF; D gene: TRBD2; clone size: -; V gene: TRBV9; J gene: TRBJ2-2
CDR3 DNA: TGTGCCAGCAGCTTGGACAGGGGGCGGCAGTATTTT; CDR3 protein: CASSLDRGRQYF; D gene: TRBD1; clone size: few; V gene: TRBV7-2; J gene: TRBJ2-3
CDR3 DNA: TGTGCGACGAAGCAGGGGGCAATGAACACTGAAGCTTTCTTT; CDR3 protein: CATKQGAMNTEAFF; D gene: TRBD1; clone size: once; V gene: TRBV6-5; J gene: TRBJ1-1